This T cell receptor (beta chain) is from a study of CD8 T cells in Susac syndrome. Random hexamers primed reverse transcription of 0.5 to 1 ug RNA. It was immunoSEQ multiplex PCR that amplified TCR beta CDR3 across 54 Vbeta and 13 Jbeta. MiXCR was run by TCRdb on the immunoSEQ multiplex PCR reads, yielding one entry per CDR3 protein. The sample carries under 250,000 distinct CDR3 sequences, around 93% recorded once. Trimming left V 0 bases short and J 5 bases short, with 10 bases between. Germline V gene lookup returns CDR1 MNHEY and CDR2 SVGAGI. The CDR3 is made up of 14 amino acids. High-throughput TCR beta sequencing covered peripheral CD8+ and CD4+ T cells. Those who served as multiple sclerosis controls were treatment-naive patients with stable or active relapsing-remitting disease. Negative isolation yielded CD8+ and CD4+ T cells; FACS enriched TEMRA cells.

This receptor was taken from a human donor with multiple sclerosis. J is TRBJ2-5 and V is TRBV6-5, with D possibly matching TRBD1 (5 bases). Sequencing used CD4+ T cells from PBMCs. The CDR3 region is CASSYSWGGETQYF. The CDR3 nucleotides are TGTGCCAGCAGTTACTCTTGGGGCGGTGAGACCCAGTACTTC.